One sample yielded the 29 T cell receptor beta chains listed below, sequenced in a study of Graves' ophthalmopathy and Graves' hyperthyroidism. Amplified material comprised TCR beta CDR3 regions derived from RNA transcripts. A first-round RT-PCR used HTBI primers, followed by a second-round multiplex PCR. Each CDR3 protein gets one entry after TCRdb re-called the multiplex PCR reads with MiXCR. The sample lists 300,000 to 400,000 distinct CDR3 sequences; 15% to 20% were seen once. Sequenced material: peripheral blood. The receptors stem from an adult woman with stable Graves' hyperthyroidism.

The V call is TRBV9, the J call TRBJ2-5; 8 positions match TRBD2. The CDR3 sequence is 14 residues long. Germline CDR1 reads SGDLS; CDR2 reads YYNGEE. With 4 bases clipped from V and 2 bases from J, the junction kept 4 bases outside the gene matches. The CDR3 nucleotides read TGTGCCAGCAGCCGAGGACTAGCACAAGAGACCCAGTACTTC. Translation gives CASSRGLAQETQYF.

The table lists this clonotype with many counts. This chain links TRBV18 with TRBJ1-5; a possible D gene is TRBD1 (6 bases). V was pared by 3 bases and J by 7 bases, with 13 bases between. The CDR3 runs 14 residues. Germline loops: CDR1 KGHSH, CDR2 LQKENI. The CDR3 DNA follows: TGTGCCAGCTCACCGGCCGGGGGCGAACAGCCCCAGCATTTT. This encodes CASSPAGGEQPQHF.

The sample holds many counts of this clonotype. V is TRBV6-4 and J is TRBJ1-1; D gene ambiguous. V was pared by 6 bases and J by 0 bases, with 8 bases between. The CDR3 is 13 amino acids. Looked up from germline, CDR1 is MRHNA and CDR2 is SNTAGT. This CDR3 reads CASRSNVNTEAFF. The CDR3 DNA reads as TGTGCCAGCAGATCTAACGTGAACACTGAAGCTTTCTTT.

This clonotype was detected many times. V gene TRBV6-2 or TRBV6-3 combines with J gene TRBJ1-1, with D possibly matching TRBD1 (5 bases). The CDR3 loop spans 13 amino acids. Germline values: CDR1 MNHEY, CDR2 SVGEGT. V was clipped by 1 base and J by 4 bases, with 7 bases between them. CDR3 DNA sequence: TGTGCCAGCAGTTACTGGGGGGGCACTGAAGCTTTCTTT. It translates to CASSYWGGTEAFF.

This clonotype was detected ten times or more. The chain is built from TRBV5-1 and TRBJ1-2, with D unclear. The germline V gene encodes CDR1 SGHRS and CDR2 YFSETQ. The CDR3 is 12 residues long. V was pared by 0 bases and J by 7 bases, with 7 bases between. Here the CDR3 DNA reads TGCGCCAGCAGCTTGGCGGGCCCTGGCTACACCTTC. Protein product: CASSLAGPGYTF.

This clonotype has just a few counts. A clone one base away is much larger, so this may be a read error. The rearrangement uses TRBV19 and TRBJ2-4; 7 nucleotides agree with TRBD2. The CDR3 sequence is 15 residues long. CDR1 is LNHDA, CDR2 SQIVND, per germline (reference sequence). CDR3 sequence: CASRGGEGAENIQYF. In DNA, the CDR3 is TGTGCCAGTAGGGGAGGGGAAGGAGCCGAAAACATTCAGTACTTC.

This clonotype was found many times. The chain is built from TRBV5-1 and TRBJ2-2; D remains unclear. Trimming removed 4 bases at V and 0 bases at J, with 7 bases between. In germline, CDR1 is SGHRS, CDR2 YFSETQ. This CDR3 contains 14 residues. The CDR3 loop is CASSPTTNTGELFF. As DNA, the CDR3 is TGCGCCAGCAGCCCAACAACGAACACCGGGGAGCTGTTTTTT.

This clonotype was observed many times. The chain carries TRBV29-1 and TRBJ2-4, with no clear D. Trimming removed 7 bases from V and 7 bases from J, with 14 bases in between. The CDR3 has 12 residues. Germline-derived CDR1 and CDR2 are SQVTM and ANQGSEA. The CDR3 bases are TGCAGCGCTTCCGGGCCTGCGAACATTCAGTACTTC. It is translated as CSASGPANIQYF.

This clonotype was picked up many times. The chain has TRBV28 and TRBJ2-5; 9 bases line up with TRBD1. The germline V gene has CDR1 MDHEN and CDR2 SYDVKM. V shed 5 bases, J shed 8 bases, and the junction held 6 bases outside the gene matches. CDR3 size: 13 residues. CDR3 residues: CASSPGTGITQYF. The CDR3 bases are TGTGCCAGCAGTCCCGGGACAGGGATCACCCAGTACTTC. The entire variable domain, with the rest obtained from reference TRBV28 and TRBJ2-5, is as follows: DVKVTQSSRYLVKRTGEKVFLECVQDMDHENMFWYRQDPGLGLRLIYFSYDVKMKEKGDIPEGYSVSREKKERFSLILESASTNQTSMYLCASSPGTGITQYFGPGTRLLVL.

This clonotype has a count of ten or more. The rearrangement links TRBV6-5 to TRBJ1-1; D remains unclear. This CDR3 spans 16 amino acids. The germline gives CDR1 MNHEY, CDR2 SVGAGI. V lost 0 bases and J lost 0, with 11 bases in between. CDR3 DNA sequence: TGTGCCAGCAGTTACTCATCTGCGGCGATGAACACTGAAGCTTTCTTT. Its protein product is CASSYSSAAMNTEAFF.

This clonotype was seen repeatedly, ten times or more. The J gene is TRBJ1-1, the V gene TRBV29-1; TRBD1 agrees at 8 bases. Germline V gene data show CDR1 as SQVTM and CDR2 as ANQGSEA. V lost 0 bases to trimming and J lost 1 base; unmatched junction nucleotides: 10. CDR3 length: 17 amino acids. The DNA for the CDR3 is TGCAGCGTTGAAGATCCCCCGAGGACAGGGAAGAACACTGAAGCTTTCTTT. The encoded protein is CSVEDPPRTGKNTEAFF.

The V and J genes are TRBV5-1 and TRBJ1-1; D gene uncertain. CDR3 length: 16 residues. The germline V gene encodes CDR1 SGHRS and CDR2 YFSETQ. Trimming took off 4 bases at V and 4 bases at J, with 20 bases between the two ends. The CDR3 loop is CASSASRRVGITEAFF. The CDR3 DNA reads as TGCGCCAGCAGCGCATCCCGTCGGGTTGGGATCACTGAAGCTTTCTTT.

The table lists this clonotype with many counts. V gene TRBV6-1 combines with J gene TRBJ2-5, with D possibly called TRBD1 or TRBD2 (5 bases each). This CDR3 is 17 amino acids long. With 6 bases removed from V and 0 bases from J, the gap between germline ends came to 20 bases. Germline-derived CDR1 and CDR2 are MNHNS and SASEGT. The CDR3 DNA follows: TGTGCCAGCAGCAGACTCTTGGGGGATTCTAACCAAGAGACCCAGTACTTC. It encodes CASSRLLGDSNQETQYF.

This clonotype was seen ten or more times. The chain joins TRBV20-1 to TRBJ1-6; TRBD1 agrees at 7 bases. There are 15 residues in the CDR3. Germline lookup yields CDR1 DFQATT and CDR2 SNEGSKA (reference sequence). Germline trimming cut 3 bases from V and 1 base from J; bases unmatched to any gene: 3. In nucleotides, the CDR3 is TGCAGTGCTAGGGACAGGAGGTCCTATAATTCACCCCTCCACTTT. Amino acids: CSARDRRSYNSPLHF.

CDR3 nucleotide sequence: TGTGCCAGCAGTTTATCCCTCACAAGGGATGGCTACACCTTC. This translates into CASSLSLTRDGYTF. The chain uses TRBV28 and TRBJ1-2; D call uncertain. The V end was cut by 1 base, the J end by 6 bases, with 12 bases between. The CDR3 has 14 amino acids. Germline V CDR1 and CDR2: MDHEN, SYDVKM.

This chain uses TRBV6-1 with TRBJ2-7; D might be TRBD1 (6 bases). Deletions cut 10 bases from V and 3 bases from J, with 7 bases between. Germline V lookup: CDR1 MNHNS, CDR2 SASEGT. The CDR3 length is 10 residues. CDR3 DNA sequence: TGTGCCACGACAGGCTACGAGCAGTACTTC. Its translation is CATTGYEQYF.

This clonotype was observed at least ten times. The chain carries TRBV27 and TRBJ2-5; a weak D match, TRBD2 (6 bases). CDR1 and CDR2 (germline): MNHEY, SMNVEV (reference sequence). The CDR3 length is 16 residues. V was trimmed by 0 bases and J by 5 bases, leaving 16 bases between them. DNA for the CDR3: TGTGCCAGCAGTTTATCGAGTGCGGCAGGGAGGGAGACCCAGTACTTC. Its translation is CASSLSSAAGRETQYF.

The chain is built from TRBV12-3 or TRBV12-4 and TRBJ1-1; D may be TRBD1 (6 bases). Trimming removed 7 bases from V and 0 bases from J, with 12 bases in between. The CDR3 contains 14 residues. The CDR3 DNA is TGTGCCAGCAAAACCCAGGGGATGAACACTGAAGCTTTCTTT. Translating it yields CASKTQGMNTEAFF.

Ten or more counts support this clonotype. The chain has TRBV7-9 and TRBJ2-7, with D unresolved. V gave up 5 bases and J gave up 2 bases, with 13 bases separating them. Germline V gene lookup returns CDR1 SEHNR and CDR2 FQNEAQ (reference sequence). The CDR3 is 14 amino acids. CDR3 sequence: CASSPRTRTYEQYF. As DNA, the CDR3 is TGTGCCAGCAGCCCCCGGACCAGGACCTACGAGCAGTACTTC.

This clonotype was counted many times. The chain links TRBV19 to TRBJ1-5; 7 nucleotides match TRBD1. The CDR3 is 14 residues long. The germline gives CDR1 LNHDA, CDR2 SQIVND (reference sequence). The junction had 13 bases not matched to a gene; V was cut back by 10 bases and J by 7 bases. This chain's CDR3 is CATLDRDSYQPQHF. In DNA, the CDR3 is TGTGCCACACTCGACCGGGACAGCTACCAGCCCCAGCATTTT.

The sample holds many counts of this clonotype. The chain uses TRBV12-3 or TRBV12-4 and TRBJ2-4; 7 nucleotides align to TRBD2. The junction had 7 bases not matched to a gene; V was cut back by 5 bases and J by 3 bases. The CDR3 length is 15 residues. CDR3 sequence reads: CASSRASGYKNIQYF. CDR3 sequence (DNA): TGTGCCAGCAGTAGGGCTAGCGGTTACAAAAACATTCAGTACTTC.

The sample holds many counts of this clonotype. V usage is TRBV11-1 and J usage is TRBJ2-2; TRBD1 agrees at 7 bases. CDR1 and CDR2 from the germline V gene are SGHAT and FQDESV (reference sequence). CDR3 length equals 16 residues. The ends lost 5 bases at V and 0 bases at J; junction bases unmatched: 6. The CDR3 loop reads CASSTRGGANTGELFF. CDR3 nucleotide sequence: TGTGCCAGCAGCACACGAGGGGGCGCGAACACCGGGGAGCTGTTTTTT.

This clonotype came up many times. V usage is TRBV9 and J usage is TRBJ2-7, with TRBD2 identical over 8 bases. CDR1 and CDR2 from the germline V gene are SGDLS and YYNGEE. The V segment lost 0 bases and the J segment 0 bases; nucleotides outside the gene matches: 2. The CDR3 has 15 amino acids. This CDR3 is CASSVEGTSSYEQYF. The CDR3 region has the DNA TGTGCCAGCAGCGTAGAAGGGACTAGCTCCTACGAGCAGTACTTC.

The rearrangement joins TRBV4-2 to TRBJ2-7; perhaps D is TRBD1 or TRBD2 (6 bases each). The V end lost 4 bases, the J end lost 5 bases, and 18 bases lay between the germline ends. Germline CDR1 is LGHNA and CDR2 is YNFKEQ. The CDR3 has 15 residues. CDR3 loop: CASSPSGGQGHEQYF. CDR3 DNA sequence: TGTGCCAGCAGCCCATCCGGGGGCCAGGGCCACGAGCAGTACTTC.

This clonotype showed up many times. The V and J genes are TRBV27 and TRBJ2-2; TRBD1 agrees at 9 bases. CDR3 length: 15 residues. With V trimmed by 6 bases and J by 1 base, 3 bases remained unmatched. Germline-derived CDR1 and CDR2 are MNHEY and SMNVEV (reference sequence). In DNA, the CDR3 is TGTGCCAGCAGGGCGGGACAGGGGAACACCGGGGAGCTGTTTTTT. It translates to CASRAGQGNTGELFF.

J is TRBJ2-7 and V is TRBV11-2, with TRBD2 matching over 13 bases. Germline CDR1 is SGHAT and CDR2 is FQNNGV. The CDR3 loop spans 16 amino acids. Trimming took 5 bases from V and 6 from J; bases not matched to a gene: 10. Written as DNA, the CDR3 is TGTGCCAGCAGCACGAGGACTAGCGGGGGCTGGGGCGAGCAGTACTTC. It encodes CASSTRTSGGWGEQYF.

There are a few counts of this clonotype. CDR3: CASSLASSGGPEQYF. The CDR3 coding sequence is TGCGCCAGCAGCTTGGCCTCGTCGGGAGGGCCCGAGCAGTACTTC. The chain combines TRBV5-1 with TRBJ2-7, with 8 bases matching TRBD2. V lost 0 bases and J lost 6; bases outside the gene matches: 8. Germline CDR1 reads SGHRS; CDR2 reads YFSETQ. The CDR3 sequence is 15 residues long.

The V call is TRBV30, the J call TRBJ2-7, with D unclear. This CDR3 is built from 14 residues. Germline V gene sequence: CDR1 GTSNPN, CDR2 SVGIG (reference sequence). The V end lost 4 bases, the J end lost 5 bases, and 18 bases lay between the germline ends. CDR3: CAWTTRKSMDEQYF. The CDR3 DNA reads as TGTGCCTGGACTACAAGGAAAAGCATGGACGAGCAGTACTTC.

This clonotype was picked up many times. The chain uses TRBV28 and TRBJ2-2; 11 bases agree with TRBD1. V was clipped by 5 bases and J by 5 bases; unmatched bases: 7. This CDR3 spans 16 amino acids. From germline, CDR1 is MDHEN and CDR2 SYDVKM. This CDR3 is CASSPRGTGGTGELFF. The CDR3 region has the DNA TGTGCCAGCAGTCCCAGGGGGACAGGGGGAACCGGGGAGCTGTTTTTT.